This TCR beta chain was sequenced during a study of OX40 agonist ivuxolimab in advanced cancers. Study background: In this trial design, patients received ivuxolimab intravenously at 0.01 to 10 mg/kg every 2 weeks. Study-wide results and limits: In a subset of nonresponders, normalized T-cell clonal expansion was also low. Clonal expansion was seen in CD4+ and CD8+ blood T cells by week 6 at 0.1 to 3.0 mg/kg.

On this clone: Its specificity is not known.

The protocol was immunoSEQ multiplex PCR, while the TCRdb copy is restricted to in-frame clones and leaves out a portion. The sample includes some 94,000 clones, roughly 95% seen only once; the top ten take 2% to 2.5%. Germline loops: CDR1 SQVTM, CDR2 ANQGSEA. The CDR3 runs to 11 residues. V dropped 7 bases and J dropped 7 bases, with 10 bases sitting between them. The gene calls are TRBV29-1 and TRBJ2-2; possibly TRBD2 for D (5 bases). The sample consisted of CD4+ or CD8+ T cells sorted from blood, taken in a trial of the OX40 agonist ivuxolimab. The TCR was taken from an adult with an advanced solid tumor such as melanoma, head and neck, liver or kidney cancer. Here the CDR3 reads CSAGESGELFF. Written as DNA, the CDR3 is TGCAGCGCCGGGGAGAGCGGGGAGCTGTTTTTT.